Each of the 19 T cell receptor beta chains below was sequenced from the same sample in a study of shared clonotypes between healthy human individuals. Repertoires were generated with immunoSEQ multiplex PCR, while TCRdb's copy carries only in-frame clones and drops some. The top ten clones hold 0.045% to 0.06% of a sample with some 550,000 clones, more than 95% of them seen once. Source material: naive CD4+ T cells sorted from blood. Stated subset: CD45RA+ positively selected. These receptors were obtained from a woman in her 30s in good health.

The chain has TRBV6-5 and TRBJ2-1; the D gene is possibly TRBD1 (6 bases). Germline V gene sequence: CDR1 MNHEY, CDR2 SVGAGI. This CDR3 contains 13 residues. V was clipped by 4 bases and J by 6 bases, with 10 bases between them. In DNA, the CDR3 is TGTGCCAGCAGTTTTGAAGGGGGCAATGAGCAGTTCTTC. The encoded protein is CASSFEGGNEQFF.

This rearrangement joins TRBV19 to TRBJ1-2; TRBD1 matches at 11 bases. Looked up from germline, CDR1 is LNHDA and CDR2 is SQIVND (reference sequence). The CDR3 is 16 residues long. Trimming cost V 3 bases and J 4 bases; bases outside gene matches: 7. The CDR3 bases are TGTGCCAGTAGTATCATCGTTGGGACAGGGGGCTATGGCTACACCTTC. Translation gives CASSIIVGTGGYGYTF.

The V call is TRBV28, the J call TRBJ1-1; D possibly corresponds to TRBD1 (5 bases). CDR1 is MDHEN, CDR2 SYDVKM, per germline. The length of the CDR3 is 13 residues. V lost 7 bases, J lost 6 bases, and 15 bases lay in between. CDR3 loop: CASILRAGAEAFF. CDR3 coding DNA: TGTGCCAGCATCCTCCGGGCGGGGGCTGAAGCTTTCTTT. Full variable domain (outside the CDR3, taken from reference TRBV28 and TRBJ1-1): DVKVTQSSRYLVKRTGEKVFLECVQDMDHENMFWYRQDPGLGLRLIYFSYDVKMKEKGDIPEGYSVSREKKERFSLILESASTNQTSMYLCASILRAGAEAFFGQGTRLTVV.

This clone was seen once. V is TRBV27 and J is TRBJ2-3, with D possibly TRBD1 on 6 matching bases. The germline V gene encodes CDR1 MNHEY and CDR2 SMNVEV (reference sequence). Trimming stripped 4 bases from V and 3 bases from J, with 14 bases between. The length of the CDR3 is 15 residues. The CDR3 spells CASSYRTVLTDTQYF. The CDR3 DNA sequence: TGTGCCAGCAGTTACCGGACAGTCCTAACAGATACGCAGTATTTT.

This clone has just one count. The chain couples TRBV28 to TRBJ1-1, with D tentatively TRBD1 (5 bases). Germline values: CDR1 MDHEN, CDR2 SYDVKM. V was pared by 5 bases and J by 4 bases, with 14 bases between. The CDR3 contains 14 residues. CDR3 sequence: CASSRGGASTEAFF. As DNA, the CDR3 is TGTGCCAGCAGTCGAGGAGGGGCTAGCACTGAAGCTTTCTTT.

The chain is built from TRBV15 and TRBJ2-7; possible D gene TRBD2, 6 bases. The V gene lost 3 bases and the J gene lost 0 bases, with 9 bases spanning the gap. CDR3 length: 14 residues. Germline CDR1 and CDR2: LNHNV and YYDKDF (reference sequence). The CDR3 DNA follows: TGTGCCACCAGCAGTGGGGGGTACTCCTACGAGCAGTACTTC. This sequence encodes CATSSGGYSYEQYF.

The chain has TRBV5-6 and TRBJ2-2, with D perhaps matching TRBD2 (6 bases). Germline V gene data show CDR1 as SGHDT and CDR2 as YYEEEE. The CDR3 runs 13 residues. V lost 4 bases, J lost 6 bases, and 10 bases lay in between. As DNA, the CDR3 is TGTGCCAGCAGCGCAGCGGGTTCCGGGGAGCTGTTTTTT. Its translation is CASSAAGSGELFF.

As for this clone: Other nucleotide sequences in the sample specify the same CDR3. The V and J genes are TRBV18 and TRBJ2-1; no reliable D call. The CDR3 length is 13 residues. Germline V CDR1 and CDR2: KGHSH, LQKENI. Trimming cost V 0 bases and J 4 bases, with 4 bases left between them. In DNA, the CDR3 is TGTGCCAGCTCACCACCCGCATACAATGAGCAGTTCTTC. It codes for CASSPPAYNEQFF.

This rearrangement joins TRBV6-6 to TRBJ2-3; D ambiguous. The CDR3 spans 14 residues. CDR1 is MNHNY and CDR2 is SVGAGI in the germline V gene (reference sequence). Trimming took off 10 bases at V and 0 bases at J, with 14 bases between the two ends. CDR3 loop: CATLGSYSTDTQYF. The DNA for the CDR3 is TGTGCCACCCTGGGGTCGTACAGCACAGATACGCAGTATTTT.

The CDR3 region has the DNA TGTGCCAGCAGCCCACAGAGTGATTTTTATGAGCAGTTCTTC. Translating gives CASSPQSDFYEQFF. This chain connects TRBV11-3 to TRBJ2-1; D unclear. Germline V gene lookup returns CDR1 SGHNT and CDR2 YENEEA. Trimming took 5 bases from V and 8 from J, leaving 16 bases between them. CDR3 size: 14 residues.

The V gene is TRBV28, the J gene TRBJ1-4, with D hard to call. The CDR3 extends over 15 amino acids. V lost 3 bases and J lost 2, with 10 bases in between. Germline CDR1 reads MDHEN; CDR2 reads SYDVKM. The CDR3 sequence: CASSLDLSTNEKLFF. The CDR3 DNA follows: TGTGCCAGCAGTTTGGATTTATCGACTAATGAAAAACTGTTTTTT.

This sequence joins TRBV5-1 and TRBJ1-2, with D perhaps TRBD1 (5 bases). Trimming stripped 1 base from V and 7 bases from J, with 20 bases between. This CDR3 comprises 16 residues. In germline, CDR1 is SGHRS, CDR2 YFSETQ. The chain's CDR3 is CASSLPSLGEWSGYTF. The CDR3 bases are TGCGCCAGCAGCTTGCCTTCACTAGGGGAATGGAGTGGCTACACCTTC.

This chain connects TRBV5-1 to TRBJ2-1; the match to TRBD2 covers 8 bases. CDR1 is SGHRS, CDR2 YFSETQ, per germline. The V and J ends lost 4 bases and 4 bases, in that order; junction bases with no gene match: 13. The CDR3 runs to 17 residues. CDR3 loop: CASSVQHPGLGYNEQFF. CDR3 coding DNA: TGCGCCAGCAGCGTACAACACCCGGGACTAGGGTACAATGAGCAGTTCTTC.

This clone was detected once. This chain uses TRBV2 with TRBJ2-6, with D perhaps matching TRBD1 or TRBD2 (5 bases each). CDR1 is SNHLY, CDR2 FYNNEI, per germline. The ends were cut back, 8 bases at V and 0 bases at J, with 14 bases in the middle. The CDR3 runs 16 residues. The CDR3 region is CASSTRDHSGANVLTF. CDR3 in DNA: TGTGCCAGCTCGACCCGGGACCACTCTGGGGCCAACGTCCTGACTTTC.

The CDR3 bases are TGTGCCAGCAGCGGACTAGCGGATGGGAGGGATACGCAGTATTTT. Encoded protein: CASSGLADGRDTQYF. The rearrangement links TRBV7-9 to TRBJ2-3, with 10 bases lining up with TRBD2. The CDR3 is 15 amino acids. After removal of 5 bases from V and 6 bases from J, the junction contained 8 bases not matched to a gene. The germline gives CDR1 SEHNR, CDR2 FQNEAQ (reference sequence).

The rearrangement joins TRBV2 to TRBJ2-6; 7 bases align to TRBD1. The germline CDR1 and CDR2 sequences are SNHLY and FYNNEI. V gave up 7 bases and J gave up 5 bases; unmatched junction bases: 14. The CDR3 covers 17 residues. The CDR3 coding sequence is TGTGCCAGCACTACTGGATCCCCAGGGGGAAGGGCCAACGTCCTGACTTTC. This sequence encodes CASTTGSPGGRANVLTF.

Written as DNA, the CDR3 is TGCAGCGTTGCACCGACTAGCGGGGGCACAGATACGCAGTATTTT. Translation gives CSVAPTSGGTDTQYF. The chain carries TRBV29-1 and TRBJ2-3; TRBD2 agrees at 11 bases. Germline assignment: CDR1 SQVTM and CDR2 ANQGSEA. The CDR3 has 15 amino acids. Germline trimming cut 4 bases from V and 1 base from J; bases unmatched to any gene: 4.

In this sample, this clone turned up a few times. The V call is TRBV30, the J call TRBJ2-5, with 8 bases aligning to TRBD2. The CDR3 contains 16 residues. The germline V gene encodes CDR1 GTSNPN and CDR2 SVGIG (reference sequence). V shed 2 bases and J 5 bases; nucleotides not matched to a gene: 13. The CDR3 here is CAWSTPGGSEKETQYF. The DNA of the CDR3 is TGTGCCTGGAGTACCCCGGGAGGGAGTGAAAAGGAGACCCAGTACTTC.

The chain couples TRBV7-9 to TRBJ2-1; D may be TRBD2 (6 bases). Between the trimmed V and J ends, which lost 1 base and 0 bases, there was a span of 19 bases. The CDR3 contains 19 residues. Germline CDR1 and CDR2: SEHNR and FQNEAQ (reference sequence). The CDR3 DNA is TGTGCCAGCAGCTTAGGGGACCTCGTGGGGGGAAGCTCCTACAATGAGCAGTTCTTC. This gives the protein CASSLGDLVGGSSYNEQFF.